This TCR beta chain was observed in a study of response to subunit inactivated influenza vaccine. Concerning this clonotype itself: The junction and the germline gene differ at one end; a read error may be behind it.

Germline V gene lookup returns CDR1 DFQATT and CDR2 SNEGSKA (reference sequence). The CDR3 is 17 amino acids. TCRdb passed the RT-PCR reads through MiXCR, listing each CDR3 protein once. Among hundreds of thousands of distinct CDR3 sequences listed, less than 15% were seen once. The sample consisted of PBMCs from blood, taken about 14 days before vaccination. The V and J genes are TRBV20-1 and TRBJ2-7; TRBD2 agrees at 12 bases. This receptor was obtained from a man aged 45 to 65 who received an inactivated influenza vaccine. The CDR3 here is CSARDLYRASGRAKQYF. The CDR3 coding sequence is TGCAGCGCTAGAGATCTTTACAGGGCTAGCGGGAGGGCCAAGCAGTACTTC.